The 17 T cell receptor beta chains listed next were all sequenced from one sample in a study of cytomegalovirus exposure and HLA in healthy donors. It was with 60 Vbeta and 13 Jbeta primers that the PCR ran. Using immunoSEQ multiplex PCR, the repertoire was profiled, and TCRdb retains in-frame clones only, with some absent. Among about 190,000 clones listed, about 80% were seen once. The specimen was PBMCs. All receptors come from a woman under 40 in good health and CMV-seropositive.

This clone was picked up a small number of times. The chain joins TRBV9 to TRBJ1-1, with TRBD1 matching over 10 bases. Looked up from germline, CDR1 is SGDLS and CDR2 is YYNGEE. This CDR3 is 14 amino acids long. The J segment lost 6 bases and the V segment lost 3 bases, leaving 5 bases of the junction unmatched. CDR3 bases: TGTGCCAGCAGCGCCGGGACAGGGGTCGCTGAAGCTTTCTTT. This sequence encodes CASSAGTGVAEAFF.

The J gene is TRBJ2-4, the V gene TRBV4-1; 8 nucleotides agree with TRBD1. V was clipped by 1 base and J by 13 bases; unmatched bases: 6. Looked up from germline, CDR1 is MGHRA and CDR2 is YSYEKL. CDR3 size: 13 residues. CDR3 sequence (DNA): TGCGCCAGCAGCCAAGGGACAGGGCTCGGCCAGTACTTC. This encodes CASSQGTGLGQYF.

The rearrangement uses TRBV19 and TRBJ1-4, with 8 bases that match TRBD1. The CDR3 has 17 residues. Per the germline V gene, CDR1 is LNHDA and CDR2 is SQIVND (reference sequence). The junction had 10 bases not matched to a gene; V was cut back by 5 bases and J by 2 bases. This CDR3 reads CASSPLLDRVTNEKLFF. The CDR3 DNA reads TGTGCCAGTAGTCCCCTCTTGGACAGGGTTACTAATGAAAAACTGTTTTTT. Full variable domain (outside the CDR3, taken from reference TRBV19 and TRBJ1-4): DGGITQSPKYLFRKEGQNVTLSCEQNLNHDAMYWYRQDPGQGLRLIYYSQIVNDFQKGDIAEGYSVSREKKESFPLTVTSAQKNPTAFYLCASSPLLDRVTNEKLFFGSGTQLSVL.

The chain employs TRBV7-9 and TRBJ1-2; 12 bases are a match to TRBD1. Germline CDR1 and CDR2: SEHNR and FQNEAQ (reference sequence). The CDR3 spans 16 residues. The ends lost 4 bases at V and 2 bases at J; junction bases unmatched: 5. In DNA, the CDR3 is TGTGCCAGCAGCTCTATGGGACAGGGGGCGAACTATGGCTACACCTTC. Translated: CASSSMGQGANYGYTF.

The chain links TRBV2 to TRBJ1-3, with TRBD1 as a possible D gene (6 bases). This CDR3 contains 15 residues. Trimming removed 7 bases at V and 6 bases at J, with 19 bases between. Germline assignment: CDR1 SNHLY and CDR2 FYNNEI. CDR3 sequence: CASILPRDKLNTIYF. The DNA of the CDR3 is TGTGCCAGCATTCTGCCCCGGGACAAACTAAACACCATATATTTT.

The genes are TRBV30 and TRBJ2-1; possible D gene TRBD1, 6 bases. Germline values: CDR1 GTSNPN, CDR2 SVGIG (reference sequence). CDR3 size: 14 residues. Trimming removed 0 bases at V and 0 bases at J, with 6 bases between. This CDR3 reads CAWSVGGSYNEQFF. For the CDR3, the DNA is TGTGCCTGGAGTGTAGGGGGCTCCTACAATGAGCAGTTCTTC.

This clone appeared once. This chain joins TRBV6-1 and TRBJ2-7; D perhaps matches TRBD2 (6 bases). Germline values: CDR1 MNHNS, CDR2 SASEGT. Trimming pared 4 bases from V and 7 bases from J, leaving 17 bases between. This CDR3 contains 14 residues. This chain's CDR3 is CASSGPGEAREQYF. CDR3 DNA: TGTGCCAGCAGTGGCCCTGGGGAGGCCAGAGAGCAGTACTTC.

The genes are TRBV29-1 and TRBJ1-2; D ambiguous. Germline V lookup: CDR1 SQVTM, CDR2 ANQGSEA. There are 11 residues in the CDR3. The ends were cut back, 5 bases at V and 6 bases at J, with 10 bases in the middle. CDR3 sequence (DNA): TGCAGCGTTACTACCAACCATGGCTACACCTTC. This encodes CSVTTNHGYTF.

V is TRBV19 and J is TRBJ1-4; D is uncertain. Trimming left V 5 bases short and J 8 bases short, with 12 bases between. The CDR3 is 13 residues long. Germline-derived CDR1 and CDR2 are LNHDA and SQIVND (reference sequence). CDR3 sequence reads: CASSVGRTEKLFF. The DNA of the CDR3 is TGTGCCAGTAGTGTTGGGAGGACCGAAAAACTGTTTTTT.

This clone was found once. The CDR3 here is CASSLTVLAVNTGELFF. CDR3 sequence (DNA): TGCGCCAGCAGCTTGACCGTCCTAGCGGTCAACACCGGGGAGCTGTTTTTT. V usage is TRBV5-1 and J usage is TRBJ2-2, with TRBD2 identical over 7 bases. CDR1 and CDR2 (germline): SGHRS, YFSETQ. The CDR3 consists of 17 residues. J lost 2 bases, V lost 1 base, and 8 bases had no gene match. Full variable domain (missing parts from reference TRBV5-1 and TRBJ2-2): KAGVTQTPRYLIKTRGQQVTLSCSPISGHRSVSWYQQTPGQGLQFLFEYFSETQRNKGNFPGRFSGRQFSNSRSEMNVSTLELGDSALYLCASSLTVLAVNTGELFFGEGSRLTVL.

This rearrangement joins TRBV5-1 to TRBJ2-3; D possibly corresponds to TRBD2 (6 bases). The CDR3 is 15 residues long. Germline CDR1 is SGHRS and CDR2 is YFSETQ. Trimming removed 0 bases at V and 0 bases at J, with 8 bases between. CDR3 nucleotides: TGCGCCAGCAGCTTGGCTAGCGTGAGCACAGATACGCAGTATTTT. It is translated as CASSLASVSTDTQYF.

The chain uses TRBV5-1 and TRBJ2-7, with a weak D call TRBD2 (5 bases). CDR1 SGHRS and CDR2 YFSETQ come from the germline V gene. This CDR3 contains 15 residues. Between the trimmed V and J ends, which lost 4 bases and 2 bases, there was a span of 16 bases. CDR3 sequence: CASSTSPSSPYEQYF. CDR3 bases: TGCGCCAGCAGCACTTCGCCTAGCAGCCCCTACGAGCAGTACTTC.

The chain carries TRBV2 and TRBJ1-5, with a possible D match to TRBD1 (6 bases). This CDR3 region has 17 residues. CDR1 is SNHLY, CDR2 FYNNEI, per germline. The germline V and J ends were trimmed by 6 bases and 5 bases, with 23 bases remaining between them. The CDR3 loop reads CASSFNPFRGFDQPQHF. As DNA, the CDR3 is TGTGCCAGCAGCTTCAACCCCTTCAGGGGATTCGATCAGCCCCAGCATTTT.

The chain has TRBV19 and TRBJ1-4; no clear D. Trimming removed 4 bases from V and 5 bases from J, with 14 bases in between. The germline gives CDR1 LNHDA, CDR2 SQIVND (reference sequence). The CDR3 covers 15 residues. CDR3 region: CASSKRSGENEKLFF. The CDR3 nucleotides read TGTGCCAGTAGTAAAAGAAGCGGGGAAAATGAAAAACTGTTTTTT.

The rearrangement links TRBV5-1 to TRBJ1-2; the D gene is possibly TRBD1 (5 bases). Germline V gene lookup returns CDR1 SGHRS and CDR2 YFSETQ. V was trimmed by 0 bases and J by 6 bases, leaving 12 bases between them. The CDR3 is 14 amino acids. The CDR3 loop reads CASSLARRDHGYTF. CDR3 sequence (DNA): TGCGCCAGCAGCTTGGCCAGGAGGGACCATGGCTACACCTTC.

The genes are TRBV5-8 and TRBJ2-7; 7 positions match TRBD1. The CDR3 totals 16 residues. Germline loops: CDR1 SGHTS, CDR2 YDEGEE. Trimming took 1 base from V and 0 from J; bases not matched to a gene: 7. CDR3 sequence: CASSLSGQLSSYEQYF. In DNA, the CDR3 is TGTGCCAGCAGCTTGTCGGGACAGTTGAGCTCCTACGAGCAGTACTTC.

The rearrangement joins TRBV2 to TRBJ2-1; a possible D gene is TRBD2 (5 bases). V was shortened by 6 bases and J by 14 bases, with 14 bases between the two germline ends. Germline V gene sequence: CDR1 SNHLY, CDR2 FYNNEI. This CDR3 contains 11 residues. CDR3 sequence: CASRNVRVEFF. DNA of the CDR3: TGTGCCAGCAGAAATGTGAGGGTTGAGTTCTTC.